These 31 T cell receptor beta chains were sequenced from one sample in a study of regulatory T cells in long-lasting Graves disease. In building TCR beta libraries, iRepertoire HTBI primers were used together with Arm-PCR of CDR3 regions. Each CDR3 protein is one row after TCRdb ran MiXCR on the multiplex PCR reads. The data show 450,000 to 600,000 distinct CDR3 sequences, less than 15% seen once. Indicated time point: newly diagnosed GD, antithyroid drugs for less than 3 months. RNA extracted from PBMCs served as the sequencing template. The same specimen was also included in a second study, on T cells in Graves' hyperthyroidism and ophthalmopathy.

The sample was peripheral blood mononuclear cells (PBMCs), taken at new diagnosis, from a patient treated with antithyroid drugs. The receptors were sampled from a man younger than 45 with Graves disease.

This clonotype has a count of ten or more. The V gene is TRBV9, the J gene TRBJ2-7; D perhaps matches TRBD1 (7 bases). V was pared by 4 bases and J by 5 bases, with 13 bases between. The CDR3 is 13 residues long. The germline CDR1 and CDR2 sequences are SGDLS and YYNGEE. The CDR3 here is CASSPFRGDEQYF. The CDR3 nucleotides are TGTGCCAGCAGCCCTTTCAGGGGGGACGAGCAGTACTTC.

This clonotype appeared many times. The genes are TRBV5-1 and TRBJ2-7; TRBD1 is a possible D gene (6 bases). The V gene's germline CDR1 is SGHRS and CDR2 YFSETQ. This CDR3 region has 17 residues. The V gene lost 0 bases and the J gene lost 4 bases, with 20 bases spanning the gap. The CDR3 reads CASSLAPSAGAEYEQYF. The CDR3 bases are TGCGCCAGCAGCTTGGCTCCTTCGGCAGGGGCCGAGTACGAGCAGTACTTC. The entire variable domain, with the rest obtained from reference TRBV5-1 and TRBJ2-7, is as follows: KAGVTQTPRYLIKTRGQQVTLSCSPISGHRSVSWYQQTPGQGLQFLFEYFSETQRNKGNFPGRFSGRQFSNSRSEMNVSTLELGDSALYLCASSLAPSAGAEYEQYFGPGTRLTVT.

This clonotype was picked up many times. The V and J genes are TRBV20-1 and TRBJ2-1; 11 bases map to TRBD2. The germline gives CDR1 DFQATT, CDR2 SNEGSKA (reference sequence). V was clipped by 5 bases and J by 4 bases; unmatched bases: 4. The CDR3 contains 14 residues. The CDR3 DNA follows: TGCAGTGCTTCCGGGACTAGCGGATACAATGAGCAGTTCTTC. Translating it yields CSASGTSGYNEQFF.

This clonotype came up a few times. The rearrangement links TRBV30 to TRBJ2-3; perhaps TRBD2 as D (6 bases). Trimming shortened V by 2 bases and J by 5 bases, and 17 bases separated the two germline ends. The V gene's germline CDR1 is GTSNPN and CDR2 SVGIG (reference sequence). The CDR3 consists of 15 residues. The CDR3 DNA is TGTGCCTGGAGTCTCCTAGGGACTTCCGGAGATACGCAGTATTTT. Translated, it gives CAWSLLGTSGDTQYF.

This clonotype was found many times. This chain uses TRBV9 with TRBJ2-7; 11 nucleotides line up with TRBD1. V lost 2 bases to trimming and J lost 3 bases; unmatched junction nucleotides: 1. The CDR3 is made up of 14 amino acids. Germline V lookup: CDR1 SGDLS, CDR2 YYNGEE. The CDR3 DNA follows: TGTGCCAGCAGCGTGGGACAGGGGGACTACGAGCAGTACTTC. It encodes CASSVGQGDYEQYF.

This clonotype was found many times. This sequence joins TRBV2 and TRBJ2-7; D is unresolved. Germline CDR1 reads SNHLY; CDR2 reads FYNNEI. The CDR3 is made up of 13 amino acids. V shed 7 bases and J shed 5 bases, with 15 bases lying between them. The CDR3 loop is CASNDPRAHEQYF. The DNA for the CDR3 is TGTGCCAGCAATGACCCCAGAGCCCACGAGCAGTACTTC.

This clonotype was seen a handful of times. V gene TRBV10-3 combines with J gene TRBJ1-1; TRBD1 aligns across 7 bases. The CDR3 extends over 14 amino acids. V shed 6 bases and J 0 bases; nucleotides not matched to a gene: 4. The V gene's germline CDR1 is ENHRY and CDR2 SYGVKD. The CDR3 DNA reads TGTGCCATCAGGGGGACAGATATGAACACTGAAGCTTTCTTT. This codes for CAIRGTDMNTEAFF.

The chain couples TRBV9 to TRBJ2-7, with D possibly being TRBD1 or TRBD2 (5 bases each). V dropped 2 bases and J dropped 0 bases, with 12 bases sitting between them. CDR1 SGDLS and CDR2 YYNGEE come from the germline V gene. This CDR3 spans 15 amino acids. The CDR3 coding sequence is TGTGCCAGCAGCGTCGTCCCAGGGAGCTCCTACGAGCAGTACTTC. Translated, it gives CASSVVPGSSYEQYF.

The chain is built from TRBV5-1 and TRBJ2-3; TRBD2 aligns across 9 bases. Germline loops: CDR1 SGHRS, CDR2 YFSETQ. Losses at the gene ends were 1 base for V and 4 bases for J; bases not matched to a gene: 4. This CDR3 has 15 amino acids. In DNA form, the CDR3 reads TGCGCCAGCAGCTTGTTTAGCGGGAGAGCAGATACGCAGTATTTT. Protein product: CASSLFSGRADTQYF.

This chain joins TRBV20-1 and TRBJ1-5; the D gene is possibly TRBD1 (6 bases). The V end lost 0 bases, the J end lost 6 bases, and 12 bases lay between the germline ends. This CDR3 region has 14 residues. In germline, CDR1 is DFQATT, CDR2 SNEGSKA (reference sequence). In DNA form, the CDR3 reads TGCAGTGCTAGAGAGTTGAGGGGGGCTCAGCCCCAGCATTTT. This translates into CSARELRGAQPQHF.

The chain recombines TRBV7-9 with TRBJ2-5, with D possibly being TRBD1 (7 bases). V was trimmed by 7 bases and J by 5 bases, leaving 29 bases between them. This CDR3 is built from 18 residues. Germline values: CDR1 SEHNR, CDR2 FQNEAQ (reference sequence). CDR3 protein: CASTPYFLRRGTVETQYF. CDR3 DNA sequence: TGTGCCAGCACCCCATATTTCCTCCGTCGCGGGACAGTCGAGACCCAGTACTTC.

The chain uses TRBV20-1 and TRBJ2-6, with D perhaps assigned TRBD1 or TRBD2 (5 bases each). V was shortened by 1 base and J by 4 bases, with 14 bases between the two germline ends. CDR1 and CDR2 (germline): DFQATT, SNEGSKA (reference sequence). This CDR3 region has 16 residues. The CDR3 DNA reads TGCAGTGCTAGAGTAAAGAGGGGACCCGGGGCCAACGTCCTGACTTTC. Its protein product is CSARVKRGPGANVLTF.

This clonotype showed up just a few times. The junction departs from the called germline gene at one end, perhaps through a read error. The chain links TRBV7-7 to TRBJ2-1; 8 nucleotides align to TRBD2. The CDR3 is 15 residues long. CDR1 and CDR2 from the germline V gene are SSHAT and FNYEAQ (reference sequence). In nucleotides, the CDR3 is TGTGTCAGCAGCCCCGGAGCGGGAGTCTACAATGAGCAGTTCTTC. Its protein product is CVSSPGAGVYNEQFF.

A few counts support this clonotype. This sequence joins TRBV27 and TRBJ1-5; D not certain. There are 13 residues in the CDR3. In germline, CDR1 is MNHEY, CDR2 SMNVEV (reference sequence). Trimming took off 5 bases at V and 10 bases at J, with 15 bases between the two ends. The CDR3 here is CASSAGQLQPQHF. In nucleotides, the CDR3 is TGTGCCAGCAGTGCCGGCCAACTCCAACCCCAGCATTTT.

V gene TRBV27 combines with J gene TRBJ2-7; 10 bases agree with TRBD2. The CDR3 runs 18 residues. Germline CDR1 MNHEY, CDR2 SMNVEV (reference sequence). The junction had 8 bases not matched to a gene; V was cut back by 0 bases and J by 0 bases. Here the CDR3 DNA reads TGTGCCAGCAGTTTATCAGCGGGAGGGGCCTTGAGCTCCTACGAGCAGTACTTC. The encoded protein is CASSLSAGGALSSYEQYF.

This clonotype occurred many times. V usage is TRBV27 and J usage is TRBJ1-5; D ambiguous. Germline lookup yields CDR1 MNHEY and CDR2 SMNVEV (reference sequence). V was clipped by 5 bases and J by 6 bases, with 17 bases between them. The CDR3 loop spans 15 amino acids. The DNA of the CDR3 is TGTGCCAGCAGTCTACAAGGGAGACTGCGTCAGCCCCAGCATTTT. Encoded protein: CASSLQGRLRQPQHF.

This clonotype has ten or more counts. J is TRBJ1-3 and V is TRBV13, with TRBD1 as a possible D gene (5 bases). Deletions cut 4 bases from V and 1 base from J, with 5 bases between. This CDR3 region has 13 residues. CDR1 and CDR2 from the germline V gene are PRHDT and FYEKMQ (reference sequence). CDR3 sequence reads: CASSWGSGNTIYF. CDR3 DNA: TGTGCCAGCAGCTGGGGGTCTGGAAACACCATATATTTT.

This clonotype came up many times. This sequence joins TRBV10-3 and TRBJ2-1; D tentatively reads TRBD1 or TRBD2 (5 bases each). The CDR3 is made up of 14 amino acids. Germline loops: CDR1 ENHRY, CDR2 SYGVKD. The ends were cut back, 7 bases at V and 4 bases at J, with 14 bases in the middle. In DNA form, the CDR3 reads TGTGCCATCAAAATAATGGGGGAATACAATGAGCAGTTCTTC. Its translation is CAIKIMGEYNEQFF.

V and J are TRBV7-9 and TRBJ1-1; the D is unclear. Germline lookup yields CDR1 SEHNR and CDR2 FQNEAQ (reference sequence). Trimming pared 4 bases from V and 10 bases from J, leaving 19 bases between. The CDR3 is 14 amino acids. CDR3 sequence reads: CASSSRRELGGAFF. The CDR3 nucleotides are TGTGCCAGCAGCTCACGACGGGAGCTTGGCGGAGCTTTCTTT.

Ten or more counts support this clonotype. The chain combines TRBV25-1 with TRBJ2-5, with 8 bases that match TRBD1. J lost 2 bases, V lost 2 bases, and 7 bases had no gene match. Germline CDR1 is MGHDK and CDR2 is SYGVNS. This CDR3 comprises 16 residues. Here the CDR3 reads CASSEGAGGGQETQYF. The CDR3 DNA reads TGTGCCAGCAGTGAAGGGGCAGGGGGCGGTCAAGAGACCCAGTACTTC.

Many counts were recorded for this clonotype. The chain recombines TRBV27 with TRBJ2-4; TRBD1 agrees at 7 bases. Trimming removed 5 bases from V and 0 bases from J; junction bases left unmatched: 16. In germline, CDR1 is MNHEY, CDR2 SMNVEV (reference sequence). The CDR3 runs 19 residues. CDR3 in amino acids: CASSPRQGGTSLAKNIQYF. Here the CDR3 DNA reads TGTGCCAGCAGTCCCCGACAGGGCGGAACATCCCTAGCCAAAAACATTCAGTACTTC.

This clonotype was seen ten or more times. CDR3 loop: CASSLGGQGSYEQYF. The CDR3 DNA follows: TGTGCCAGCAGCTTAGGGGGACAGGGCTCCTACGAGCAGTACTTC. This chain joins TRBV7-9 and TRBJ2-7; TRBD1 matches at 9 bases. This CDR3 contains 15 residues. Per the germline V gene, CDR1 is SEHNR and CDR2 is FQNEAQ (reference sequence). After removal of 1 base from V and 0 bases from J, the junction contained 1 base not matched to a gene. Full variable domain (rest looked up from reference TRBV7-9 and TRBJ2-7): DTGVSQNPRHKITKRGQNVTFRCDPISEHNRLYWYRQTLGQGPEFLTYFQNEAQLEKSRLLSDRFSAERPKGSFSTLEIQRTEQGDSAMYLCASSLGGQGSYEQYFGPGTRLTVT.

J is TRBJ1-2 and V is TRBV18; tentatively, D is TRBD1 (6 bases). This CDR3 has 15 amino acids. Trimming shortened V by 1 base and J by 4 bases, and 13 bases separated the two germline ends. Germline CDR1 reads KGHSH; CDR2 reads LQKENI. CDR3 residues: CASSPLGQPTYGYTF. The CDR3 region has the DNA TGTGCCAGCTCACCACTCGGACAGCCAACCTATGGCTACACCTTC.

The genes are TRBV20-1 and TRBJ2-2; TRBD2 aligns across 9 bases. This CDR3 spans 15 amino acids. CDR1 is DFQATT, CDR2 SNEGSKA, per germline (reference sequence). Trimming removed 6 bases from V and 0 bases from J; junction bases left unmatched: 5. The chain's CDR3 is CSAKTSGTNTGELFF. The CDR3 nucleotides read TGCAGTGCAAAGACTAGCGGAACGAACACCGGGGAGCTGTTTTTT.

The genes are TRBV11-2 and TRBJ2-1; TRBD2 agrees at 7 bases. Trimming took 9 bases from V and 3 from J; bases not matched to a gene: 11. Germline CDR1 SGHAT, CDR2 FQNNGV. The CDR3 covers 15 residues. The CDR3: CASSIIGGSYNEQFF. The CDR3 region has the DNA TGTGCCAGTAGTATCATTGGCGGGAGCTACAATGAGCAGTTCTTC. The full variable domain, in which reference TRBV11-2 and TRBJ2-1 provide the parts outside the CDR3, is EAGVAQSPRYKIIEKRQSVAFWCNPISGHATLYWYQQILGQGPKLLIQFQNNGVVDDSQLPKDRFSAERLKGVDSTLKIQPAKLEDSAVYLCASSIIGGSYNEQFFGPGTRLTVL.

This clonotype was recorded many times. This sequence joins TRBV6-5 and TRBJ1-2, with D possibly being TRBD1 (5 bases). Between the trimmed V and J ends, which lost 0 bases and 2 bases, there was a span of 7 bases. The germline CDR1 and CDR2 sequences are MNHEY and SVGAGI. The CDR3 is 14 residues long. The CDR3 reads CASSYSGGNYGYTF. CDR3 in DNA: TGTGCCAGCAGTTACTCGGGGGGGAACTATGGCTACACCTTC.

This clonotype was counted ten times or more. This chain links TRBV20-1 with TRBJ2-7; TRBD2 agrees at 11 bases. Germline-derived CDR1 and CDR2 are DFQATT and SNEGSKA (reference sequence). J lost 5 bases, V lost 1 base, and 10 bases had no gene match. The CDR3 runs 16 residues. CDR3 sequence reads: CSARGGHSGRADEQYF. CDR3 in DNA: TGCAGTGCTAGAGGAGGGCATAGCGGGAGGGCGGACGAGCAGTACTTC.

Note on this clonotype: A much more abundant neighbour one base away suggests this may be a read error. This CDR3 reads CASSLSQGAYGYTF. Written as DNA, the CDR3 is TGTGCCAGCAGTCTTTCCCAGGGGGCCTATGGCTACACCTTC. The chain is built from TRBV12-3 or TRBV12-4 and TRBJ1-2; TRBD1 matches 8 bases. With 5 bases clipped from V and 4 bases from J, the junction kept 6 bases outside the gene matches. This CDR3 is built from 14 residues.

This clonotype has more than one count but fewer than ten. The chain carries TRBV3-1 and TRBJ2-3; D gene uncertain. The CDR3 covers 13 residues. In germline, CDR1 is LGHDT, CDR2 YNNKEL (reference sequence). V gave up 3 bases and J gave up 6 bases, with 10 bases separating them. This CDR3 reads CASSHPPADTQYF. The DNA of the CDR3 is TGTGCCAGCAGCCACCCTCCGGCGGATACGCAGTATTTT.

This clonotype was seen a few times. The rearrangement uses TRBV9 and TRBJ2-3, with 7 bases fitting TRBD2. The germline CDR1 and CDR2 sequences are SGDLS and YYNGEE. With 2 bases clipped from V and 3 bases from J, the junction kept 6 bases outside the gene matches. The CDR3 extends over 15 amino acids. The CDR3 loop is CASSVDGLGTDTQYF. The CDR3 DNA follows: TGTGCCAGCAGCGTGGACGGACTAGGGACAGATACGCAGTATTTT.

This clonotype was counted a few times. The genes are TRBV27 and TRBJ2-2; the match to TRBD1 covers 8 bases. The junction had 6 bases not matched to a gene; V was cut back by 8 bases and J by 4 bases. The CDR3 has 14 residues. Germline V gene data show CDR1 as MNHEY and CDR2 as SMNVEV (reference sequence). The CDR3 DNA is TGTGCCAGCGGAGGACAGGGAACCACCGGGGAGCTGTTTTTT. Translating it yields CASGGQGTTGELFF.